The 13 T cell receptor beta chains in this list originate from one sample, sequenced in a study of T-cell reconstitution after alpha-beta-depleted transplantation in children. Unique molecular identifiers were used in preparing the TCRbeta library. TCRdb reanalysed the PCR reads using MiXCR and keeps one entry per CDR3 protein. The data show roughly 500,000 distinct CDR3 sequences, roughly an eighth seen once. The sample consisted of PBMCs from the stem cell graft donor, taken from the stem cell graft. These receptors came from a human donor who donated a stem cell graft to a child with combined immunodeficiency.

This clonotype was counted ten times or more. The chain employs TRBV6-5 and TRBJ2-7; no clear D gene. The CDR3 consists of 16 residues. Trimming left V 0 bases short and J 2 bases short, with 14 bases between. The germline CDR1 and CDR2 sequences are MNHEY and SVGAGI. The CDR3 coding sequence is TGTGCCAGCAGTTACTCGTTCGAAGCAGTCACCTACGAGCAGTACTTC. It specifies CASSYSFEAVTYEQYF.

This clonotype was detected many times. As DNA, the CDR3 is TGTGCCAGCAGCTTCCAACGCAATCAGCCCCAGCATTTT. Encoded protein: CASSFQRNQPQHF. The V call is TRBV12-3 or TRBV12-4, the J call TRBJ1-5, with D unresolved. V lost 6 bases, J lost 2 bases, and 8 bases lay in between. The CDR3 spans 13 residues.

This clonotype occurred many times. This chain uses TRBV20-1 with TRBJ2-7; 10 bases fit TRBD2. Germline CDR1 DFQATT, CDR2 SNEGSKA (reference sequence). The length of the CDR3 is 15 residues. The junction had 9 bases not matched to a gene; V was cut back by 5 bases and J by 2 bases. The CDR3 protein is CSAYAPGLATYEQYF. The CDR3 coding sequence is TGCAGTGCTTATGCGCCGGGACTAGCGACCTACGAGCAGTACTTC.

At least ten counts were recorded for this clonotype. The V and J genes are TRBV24-1 and TRBJ2-3; D ambiguous. The V and J ends lost 5 bases and 5 bases respectively, with 4 bases between them. Per the germline V gene, CDR1 is KGHDR and CDR2 is SFDVKD. CDR3 length: 11 amino acids. The DNA for the CDR3 is TGTGCCACCAGTGTTGGAGATACGCAGTATTTT. Residues: CATSVGDTQYF.

Of note for this clonotype: A read error may explain this, as a much larger clone is one base away. The V gene is TRBV20-1, the J gene TRBJ1-5; D is undetermined. The CDR3 is 15 residues long. The germline V and J ends were trimmed by 0 bases and 2 bases, with 11 bases remaining between them. The germline V gene has CDR1 DFQATT and CDR2 SNEGSKA (reference sequence). The CDR3, as DNA: TGCAGTGCTAGAGAACAACTTATGGGCAATCAGCCCCAGCATTTT. Translation gives CSAREQLMGNQPQHF.

There are a few counts of this clonotype. The V call is TRBV5-5, the J call TRBJ1-4, with D maybe TRBD1 (6 bases). Germline CDR1 and CDR2: SGHKS and YYEKEE (reference sequence). V lost 3 bases, J lost 4 bases, and 13 bases lay in between. This CDR3 is 15 amino acids long. As DNA, the CDR3 is TGTGCCAGCAGCTCCACAGGGCCCAATAATGAAAAACTGTTTTTT. Protein: CASSSTGPNNEKLFF.

This clonotype was observed at least ten times. This chain connects TRBV12-3 or TRBV12-4 to TRBJ1-1; no definite D call. CDR3 size: 11 residues. Trimming stripped 8 bases from V and 4 bases from J, with 8 bases between. The CDR3 reads CASLWGTEAFF. In nucleotides, the CDR3 is TGTGCCAGCCTATGGGGCACTGAAGCTTTCTTT.

The chain joins TRBV6-5 to TRBJ2-7; D might be TRBD1 (7 bases). Per the germline V gene, CDR1 is MNHEY and CDR2 is SVGAGI. The CDR3 runs to 15 residues. Trimming pared 7 bases from V and 0 bases from J, leaving 16 bases between. The CDR3 loop is CASTTAGGTSYEQYF. Written as DNA, the CDR3 is TGTGCCAGCACCACCGCAGGGGGGACCTCCTACGAGCAGTACTTC.

The table lists this clonotype with many counts. This chain links TRBV10-3 with TRBJ2-3, with TRBD2 identical over 13 bases. The length of the CDR3 is 18 residues. Germline CDR1 ENHRY, CDR2 SYGVKD. Germline trimming cut 2 bases from V and 2 bases from J; bases unmatched to any gene: 7. The CDR3 DNA sequence: TGTGCCATCAGTGAGCGTGGACTAGCGGGGGCCTCCACAGATACGCAGTATTTT. The encoded protein is CAISERGLAGASTDTQYF.

This clonotype appeared many times. The rearrangement links TRBV20-1 to TRBJ2-5; 10 bases line up with TRBD2. The CDR3 is 14 residues long. Germline V gene sequence: CDR1 DFQATT, CDR2 SNEGSKA (reference sequence). Trimming removed 5 bases from V and 3 bases from J; junction bases left unmatched: 6. The CDR3 DNA reads TGCAGTGCTCGTAGAAGCGGGAGGGAAGAGACCCAGTACTTC. It codes for CSARRSGREETQYF.

This clonotype was detected many times. This chain connects TRBV27 to TRBJ2-5, with 16 bases lining up with TRBD2. The CDR3 contains 18 residues. Germline-derived CDR1 and CDR2 are MNHEY and SMNVEV (reference sequence). The J segment lost 1 base and the V segment lost 4 bases, leaving 6 bases of the junction unmatched. In DNA form, the CDR3 reads TGTGCCAGCAGTTCGGGACTAGCGGGAGGGCTAGGCCAAGAGACCCAGTACTTC. Its translation: CASSSGLAGGLGQETQYF.

This rearrangement joins TRBV29-1 to TRBJ2-2; 7 bases are a match to TRBD1. V gave up 5 bases and J gave up 0 bases; unmatched junction bases: 6. CDR3 length: 15 amino acids. From germline, CDR1 is SQVTM and CDR2 ANQGSEA. DNA for the CDR3: TGCAGCGTTTCGGGTAGGGGGCCGAACACCGGGGAGCTGTTTTTT. Amino acids: CSVSGRGPNTGELFF.

This clonotype was observed many times. This sequence joins TRBV7-9 and TRBJ1-3; D not resolved. From germline, CDR1 is SEHNR and CDR2 FQNEAQ (reference sequence). V lost 4 bases, J lost 3 bases, and 10 bases lay in between. The length of the CDR3 is 14 residues. The CDR3 here is CASSYQRDGNTIYF. CDR3 in DNA: TGTGCCAGCAGCTATCAGAGAGATGGAAACACCATATATTTT. Together with reference TRBV7-9 and TRBJ1-3, the CDR3 gives the full variable domain: DTGVSQNPRHKITKRGQNVTFRCDPISEHNRLYWYRQTLGQGPEFLTYFQNEAQLEKSRLLSDRFSAERPKGSFSTLEIQRTEQGDSAMYLCASSYQRDGNTIYFGEGSWLTVV.